This T cell receptor (beta chain) derives from a study of blood T cell repertoires in COVID-19. Study context: The recovered donors of Cohort 3 showed two negative PCRs, clearance, or symptom resolution. The analysed material was cDNA or gDNA that came from T cells, B-cell-depleted T cells, or PBMCs.

Cohorts were determined from participant-reported clinical history. Using immunoSEQ multiplex PCR, the repertoire was profiled, and TCRdb retains in-frame clones only, with some absent. The sample has about 170,000 clones; 79% are singletons. Only one count was recorded for this clone. Other DNA sequences in this specimen translate into the identical CDR3. Deletions cut 3 bases from V and 3 bases from J, with 8 bases between. CDR3 length equals 13 residues. In germline, CDR1 is LNHDA, CDR2 SQIVND (reference sequence). Sequenced sample: PBMCs or T cells enriched from blood (not recorded which). The TCR originated in a woman in her seventies in a cohort exposed to, infected with or recovered from COVID-19 (not recorded which). V gene TRBV19 combines with J gene TRBJ1-1; no clear D. CDR3 DNA sequence: TGTGCCAGTAGTATTCGGGGAGACACTGAAGCTTTCTTT. Its translation is CASSIRGDTEAFF.